The T cell receptor beta chain under discussion was sequenced for a study of T cell responses to AZD1222 COVID-19 vaccine. Study results and limitations: Every sample of the repertoires postdated the peak T cell response. Most donors were white British and more were female, and clonal diversity was possibly underestimated. Close to half of spike-specific TCRs reportedly recognize unmutated variant regions.

The V end was cut by 3 bases, the J end by 8 bases, with 2 bases between. The CDR3 loop spans 11 amino acids. Germline V gene sequence: CDR1 SNHLY, CDR2 FYNNEI. Profiled with immunoSEQ multiplex PCR; TCRdb holds only in-frame clones, not every one. The sample yields about 29,000 clones, about 93% seen once. Details on this clone: Its target is unknown.

This chain uses TRBV2 with TRBJ1-6; D not certain. The sequenced sample was peripheral blood, obtained on day 0 of AZD1222 vaccination. The source is an adult in good health. CDR3: CASSDDSPLHF. For the CDR3, the DNA is TGTGCCAGCAGTGACGATTCACCCCTCCACTTT.